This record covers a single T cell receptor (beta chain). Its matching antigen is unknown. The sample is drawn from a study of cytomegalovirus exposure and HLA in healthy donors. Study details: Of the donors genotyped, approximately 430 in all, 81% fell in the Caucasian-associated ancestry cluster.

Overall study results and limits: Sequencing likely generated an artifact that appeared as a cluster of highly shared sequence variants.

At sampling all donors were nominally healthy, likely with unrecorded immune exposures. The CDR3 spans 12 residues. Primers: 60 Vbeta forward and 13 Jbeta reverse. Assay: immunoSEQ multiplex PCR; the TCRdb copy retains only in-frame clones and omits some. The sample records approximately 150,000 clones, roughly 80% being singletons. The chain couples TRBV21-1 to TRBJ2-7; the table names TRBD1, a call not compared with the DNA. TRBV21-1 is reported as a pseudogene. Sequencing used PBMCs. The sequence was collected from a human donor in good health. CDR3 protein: CASGTVSYEQYF. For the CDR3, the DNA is TGTGCCAGCGGGACAGTGAGCTACGAGCAGTACTTC.